Following are 5 T cell receptor beta chains from one sample sequenced in a study of T cell repertoires in cytomegalovirus infection. No antigen has been identified for these receptors. One entry per CDR3 protein, called by TCRdb with MiXCR from the reads. The table has approximately 110,000 distinct CDR3 sequences, 30% to 40% seen once. The source material was CD8+ T cells from cultured PBMCs, sampled from culture after CMV antigen stimulation. The receptor source for this set is a human donor in good health (CMV status not recorded). Some clones in this sample may be carry-over from other donors' samples.

This clonotype was seen repeatedly, ten times or more. The rearrangement links TRBV25-1 to TRBJ2-7; possibly TRBD2 for D (6 bases). The CDR3 contains 13 residues. CDR1 and CDR2 from the germline V gene are MGHDK and SYGVNS. Deletions cut 3 bases from V and 7 bases from J, with 13 bases between. The CDR3 loop reads CASSEGGLWEQYF. Written as DNA, the CDR3 is TGTGCCAGCAGTGAGGGGGGTTTGTGGGAGCAGTACTTC.

This clonotype turned up a few times. The rearrangement joins TRBV12-3 or TRBV12-4 to TRBJ2-7, with 9 bases identical to TRBD2. V lost 4 bases, J lost 4 bases, and 5 bases stayed unmatched. The CDR3 spans 14 residues. The DNA of the CDR3 is TGTGCCAGCAGTTCGGGACTAGCAGATTACGAGCAGTACTTC. Amino acids: CASSSGLADYEQYF.

This clonotype was detected many times. The V gene is TRBV5-8, the J gene TRBJ2-7; no reliable D call. CDR1 and CDR2 (germline): SGHTS, YDEGEE. CDR3 length: 15 amino acids. Trimming removed 0 bases at V and 3 bases at J, with 13 bases between. The CDR3 protein is CASSLERKARYEQYF. The CDR3 nucleotides are TGTGCCAGCAGCTTGGAGAGGAAGGCACGCTACGAGCAGTACTTC.

This clonotype was detected only a few times. The chain carries TRBV7-3 and TRBJ2-2; 8 bases are a match to TRBD1. Germline V gives CDR1 SGHTA, CDR2 FQGTGA. There are 16 residues in the CDR3. Trimming removed 2 bases from V and 6 bases from J; junction bases left unmatched: 8. CDR3 residues: CASSLYDRGYSGELFF. CDR3 coding DNA: TGTGCCAGCAGCTTATATGACAGGGGTTACTCCGGGGAGCTGTTTTTT.

The chain combines TRBV29-1 with TRBJ2-5; D remains unclear. Germline CDR1 and CDR2: SQVTM and ANQGSEA. The CDR3 runs to 12 residues. Trimming removed 2 bases at V and 2 bases at J, with 6 bases between. CDR3 coding DNA: TGCAGCGTTGAAAGATCACAAGAGACCCAGTACTTC. Amino acid sequence: CSVERSQETQYF.